One and the same sample provided the 20 T cell receptor beta chains below, sequenced in a study of OX40 agonist ivuxolimab in advanced cancers. Clones were read by immunoSEQ multiplex PCR, and TCRdb kept only the in-frame ones, dropping some. This sample has about 23,000 clones, with about 77% found just once. Sequences were derived from CD4+ or CD8+ T cells sorted from blood, sampled in a trial of the OX40 agonist ivuxolimab. These receptors were collected from an adult with an advanced solid tumor such as melanoma, head and neck, liver or kidney cancer.

The V and J genes are TRBV6-1 and TRBJ2-4, with 9 bases identical to TRBD1. This CDR3 is 15 amino acids long. J was trimmed by 2 bases and V by 7 bases; bases with no gene match: 6. The germline gives CDR1 MNHNS, CDR2 SASEGT. CDR3 protein: CASNTGGSTKNIQYF. CDR3 DNA: TGTGCCAGCAATACAGGGGGCTCGACCAAAAACATTCAGTACTTC.

V gene TRBV9 combines with J gene TRBJ1-1, with 7 bases aligning to TRBD1. CDR1 is SGDLS and CDR2 is YYNGEE in the germline V gene. CDR3 length: 16 amino acids. J was trimmed by 1 base and V by 0 bases; bases with no gene match: 6. The CDR3 region is CASSVEQGLRNTEAFF. In DNA, the CDR3 is TGTGCCAGCAGCGTAGAACAGGGGCTAAGGAACACTGAAGCTTTCTTT.

The rearrangement links TRBV11-2 to TRBJ1-6; D not resolved. CDR1 and CDR2 (germline): SGHAT, FQNNGV. Deletions cut 1 base from V and 0 bases from J, with 10 bases between. The CDR3 is 17 residues long. The CDR3 region has the DNA TGTGCCAGCAGCTTAGGATATCGGAGCTCCTATAATTCACCCCTCCACTTT. Protein: CASSLGYRSSYNSPLHF.

The rearrangement links TRBV30 to TRBJ1-5; weak D call: TRBD1 (5 bases). This CDR3 has 13 residues. Trimming stripped 3 bases from V and 2 bases from J, with 8 bases between. CDR1 and CDR2 from the germline V gene are GTSNPN and SVGIG (reference sequence). The CDR3 DNA is TGTGCCTGGAGACGGGGGGGCAATCAGCCCCAGCATTTT. As protein: CAWRRGGNQPQHF.

The chain combines TRBV5-4 with TRBJ1-1; TRBD1 matches 9 bases. The J segment lost 6 bases and the V segment lost 3 bases, leaving 6 bases of the junction unmatched. Germline CDR1 is SGHNT and CDR2 is YYREEE (reference sequence). The CDR3 is made up of 14 amino acids. The CDR3, as DNA: TGTGCCAGCAGCTCCCCGGGACAGGGCTCTGAAGCTTTCTTT. Encoded protein: CASSSPGQGSEAFF.

This clone was found a few times. The rearrangement links TRBV28 to TRBJ2-5, with D tentatively TRBD2 (5 bases). In germline, CDR1 is MDHEN, CDR2 SYDVKM. This CDR3 comprises 16 residues. The V gene lost 5 bases and the J gene lost 4 bases, with 20 bases spanning the gap. CDR3 residues: CASSPTRSIEGETQYF. The CDR3 coding sequence is TGTGCCAGCAGTCCTACCCGTTCGATCGAGGGAGAGACCCAGTACTTC. Variable domain in full (rest from reference TRBV28 and TRBJ2-5): DVKVTQSSRYLVKRTGEKVFLECVQDMDHENMFWYRQDPGLGLRLIYFSYDVKMKEKGDIPEGYSVSREKKERFSLILESASTNQTSMYLCASSPTRSIEGETQYFGPGTRLLVL.

V is TRBV29-1 and J is TRBJ2-3; D is tentatively TRBD1 or TRBD2 (5 bases each). In germline, CDR1 is SQVTM, CDR2 ANQGSEA. Trimming pared 6 bases from V and 5 bases from J, leaving 18 bases between. The CDR3 length is 14 residues. CDR3 nucleotide sequence: TGCAGCGTAGGGACCGCTCCCTACGGAGATACGCAGTATTTT. Its translation: CSVGTAPYGDTQYF.

The chain combines TRBV11-1 with TRBJ1-1; 9 bases fit TRBD1. The CDR3 extends over 13 amino acids. In germline, CDR1 is SGHAT, CDR2 FQDESV (reference sequence). J lost 4 bases, V lost 6 bases, and 3 bases had no gene match. This CDR3 reads CASSAQGATEAFF. CDR3 in DNA: TGTGCCAGCAGTGCACAGGGGGCCACTGAAGCTTTCTTT.

This clone was picked up one time. V and J are TRBV27 and TRBJ2-7; 11 nucleotides align to TRBD2. The CDR3 covers 19 residues. Germline CDR1 is MNHEY and CDR2 is SMNVEV (reference sequence). Trimming removed 6 bases from V and 3 bases from J; junction bases left unmatched: 19. CDR3 sequence reads: CASRQEARGTSGGHYEQYF. CDR3 sequence (DNA): TGTGCCAGCAGACAGGAGGCCAGGGGGACTAGCGGAGGGCACTACGAGCAGTACTTC.

The J gene is TRBJ1-4, the V gene TRBV10-3; D gene ambiguous. Trimming cost V 10 bases and J 4 bases, with 19 bases left between them. The length of the CDR3 is 15 residues. The germline V gene has CDR1 ENHRY and CDR2 SYGVKD. CDR3 coding DNA: TGTGCCACGTCCAACCCGAAGGGTATTAATGAAAAACTGTTTTTT. It specifies CATSNPKGINEKLFF.

This clone was counted between two and nine times. CDR3 coding DNA: TGTGCCAGCAGTTCCGAGCGGGGGGGCCCCAATGAGCAGTTCTTC. Translating gives CASSSERGGPNEQFF. This chain joins TRBV5-4 and TRBJ2-1; 10 nucleotides align to TRBD2. This CDR3 is built from 15 residues. With 5 bases clipped from V and 6 bases from J, the junction kept 8 bases outside the gene matches. Germline V lookup: CDR1 SGHNT, CDR2 YYREEE (reference sequence).

The chain combines TRBV7-9 with TRBJ1-1, with D tentatively TRBD1 (5 bases). V lost 5 bases to trimming and J lost 8 bases, with 15 bases between them. Germline V gene lookup returns CDR1 SEHNR and CDR2 FQNEAQ (reference sequence). The CDR3 extends over 13 amino acids. CDR3 sequence reads: CASSASGGAEAFF. The CDR3 DNA sequence: TGTGCCAGCAGCGCGTCGGGGGGAGCCGAAGCTTTCTTT.

The chain links TRBV5-1 to TRBJ1-5; D gene unclear. The V end lost 0 bases, the J end lost 6 bases, and 7 bases lay between the germline ends. Germline CDR1 is SGHRS and CDR2 is YFSETQ. This CDR3 is built from 13 residues. The CDR3 coding sequence is TGCGCCAGCAGCTTGGAGGGCACTCAGCCCCAGCATTTT. Translation gives CASSLEGTQPQHF. The variable domain in full, completed from reference TRBV5-1 and TRBJ1-5, reads KAGVTQTPRYLIKTRGQQVTLSCSPISGHRSVSWYQQTPGQGLQFLFEYFSETQRNKGNFPGRFSGRQFSNSRSEMNVSTLELGDSALYLCASSLEGTQPQHFGDGTRLSIL.

This clone was observed a handful of times. The rearrangement links TRBV9 to TRBJ1-2; D gene unclear. CDR1 is SGDLS, CDR2 YYNGEE, per germline. The CDR3 is made up of 15 amino acids. V lost 3 bases and J 6 bases, leaving 18 bases between the germline ends. The CDR3 bases are TGTGCCAGCAGCGGCAGATGGACGGATGACAATGGCTACACCTTC. This sequence encodes CASSGRWTDDNGYTF.

V gene TRBV28 combines with J gene TRBJ1-2; TRBD1 is a possible D gene (5 bases). Trimming left V 8 bases short and J 3 bases short, with 13 bases between. Germline lookup yields CDR1 MDHEN and CDR2 SYDVKM. There are 13 residues in the CDR3. The CDR3 loop is CASRGGRDYGYTF. As DNA, the CDR3 is TGTGCCAGCCGGGGGGGGAGGGACTATGGCTACACCTTC.

The chain combines TRBV27 with TRBJ1-2; D ambiguous. Germline V gene sequence: CDR1 MNHEY, CDR2 SMNVEV (reference sequence). Trimming cost V 8 bases and J 4 bases, with 20 bases left between them. The CDR3 spans 15 residues. DNA for the CDR3: TGTGCCAGCCTCCCATTGGGAGGCGATGTCTATGGCTACACCTTC. Its translation: CASLPLGGDVYGYTF.

As for this clone: Its ends do not fully match the called genes, so a read error is possible. This sample includes further DNA sequences coding for the same CDR3. The J gene is TRBJ2-1, the V gene TRBV11-3, with 9 bases lining up with TRBD1. CDR1 SGHNT and CDR2 YENEEA come from the germline V gene. The CDR3 is 16 amino acids. CDR3 DNA sequence: TGTGCCAGCAGCTTATTTGGACAGGGGAAAAACAATGAGCAATTCTTC. Protein product: CASSLFGQGKNNEQFF.

The chain recombines TRBV2 with TRBJ2-7; D gene uncertain. Germline CDR1 and CDR2: SNHLY and FYNNEI. Trimming took 2 bases from V and 0 from J, leaving 5 bases between them. The CDR3 has 13 amino acids. The CDR3 protein is CASSEPFSYEQYF. The CDR3 coding sequence is TGTGCCAGCAGTGAACCCTTCTCCTACGAGCAGTACTTC.

The chain joins TRBV29-1 to TRBJ2-3; 14 nucleotides agree with TRBD2. Germline V CDR1 and CDR2: SQVTM, ANQGSEA. V lost 4 bases and J lost 9; bases outside the gene matches: 6. The CDR3 sequence is 14 residues long. CDR3 in DNA: TGCAGCGTTGGAGGGACTAGCGGGAGAGACACGCAGTATTTT. Translation: CSVGGTSGRDTQYF.

The gene calls are TRBV27 and TRBJ2-1, with 11 nucleotides matching TRBD2. V was pared by 8 bases and J by 4 bases, with 7 bases of the junction left unmatched. The CDR3 contains 15 residues. Germline values: CDR1 MNHEY, CDR2 SMNVEV (reference sequence). CDR3 in DNA: TGTGCCAGCGGTAGACTAGCGGGGCTATACAATGAGCAGTTCTTC. It yields the protein CASGRLAGLYNEQFF.